These T cell receptor beta chains were read from a single sample in a study of T-cell reconstitution after alpha-beta-depleted transplantation in children. MiXCR was run by TCRdb on the PCR reads, yielding one entry per CDR3 protein. The table shows some 520,000 distinct CDR3 sequences, with 30% to 35% occurring only once. Sequences were derived from PBMCs from the stem cell graft donor, sampled from the stem cell graft. All receptors come from a human donor who donated a stem cell graft to a child with aplastic anemia. CDR3s include the opening cysteine and the closing phenylalanine or tryptophan. Fields, in order: D gene, V gene, J gene, clone size, CDR3 DNA, CDR3 protein. A D gene is named only where the DNA matches it firmly. Expanded clones get a size class; other rows say once, few or many, or leave the size out.

TRBD2	TRBV29-1	TRBJ2-7	.	TGCAGCGTCGGGGGGGTAGGACCCTACGAGCAGTACTTC	CSVGGVGPYEQYF
TRBD1	TRBV4-2	TRBJ1-1	.	TGTGCCAGCAGCCAACGGACAGGGGTGAACACTGAAGCTTTCTTT	CASSQRTGVNTEAFF
TRBD1	TRBV6-5	TRBJ1-6	few	TGTGCCAGCAGTTACGCAGGGGGGAATTCACCCCTCCACTTT	CASSYAGGNSPLHF
.	TRBV19	TRBJ2-7	.	TGTGCCAGTAGTACCTCGACAGCTGACGAGCAGTACTTC	CASSTSTADEQYF
TRBD1	TRBV27	TRBJ2-5	many	TGTGCCAGCAGTCCGGGACAGGGTAATGCAGAGACCCAGTACTTC	CASSPGQGNAETQYF
.	TRBV4-2	TRBJ2-3	.	TGTGCCAGCAGCCAAGATCACAGGCCCACAGATACGCAGTATTTT	CASSQDHRPTDTQYF
TRBD2	TRBV7-2	TRBJ2-7	.	TGTGCCAGCAGCTCGGGACTAGCGGGAGGGGTGCAGTACTTC	CASSSGLAGGVQYF
TRBD1	TRBV19	TRBJ1-4	.	TGTGCCAGTAGTTGGACAGGGGACAGAGAAAAACTGTTTTTT	CASSWTGDREKLFF
.	TRBV7-2	TRBJ1-3	.	TGTGCCAGCAGCTTAGCGTCCACTGCCTCCTCTGGAAACACCATATATTTT	CASSLASTASSGNTIYF
.	TRBV24-1	TRBJ2-1	few	TGTGCCACCAGTGTTGGGGGGTTTGGAACCCCAAGGCAGTTCTTC	CATSVGGFGTPRQFF
TRBD2	TRBV7-2	TRBJ2-1	.	TGTGCCAGCAGACTTAGCGGGGAATCCTACAATGAGCAGTTCTTC	CASRLSGESYNEQFF
TRBD1	TRBV5-1	TRBJ1-2	few	TGCGCCAGCAGCCTAACGCGTACAGGGGTGGGAAACTATGGCTACACCTTC	CASSLTRTGVGNYGYTF
.	TRBV4-2	TRBJ2-5	.	TGTGCCAGCAGCCAAGATGCGCGAGAAGAGACCCAGTACTTC	CASSQDAREETQYF
.	TRBV7-2	TRBJ2-2	.	TGTGCCAGCAGCCCTAGGAGGGAGCTGTTTTTT	CASSPRRELFF
.	TRBV28	TRBJ1-5	.	TGTGCCAGCAGACTGGGGCGCAATCAGCCCCAGCATTTT	CASRLGRNQPQHF
.	TRBV27	TRBJ1-5	.	TGTGCCAGCAGTTCTCTCTGGAGCAATCAGCCCCAGCATTTT	CASSSLWSNQPQHF
TRBD1	TRBV7-9	TRBJ2-4	.	TGTGCCGTAGGGACAGAAAACATTCAGTACTTC	CAVGTENIQYF
TRBD1	TRBV20-1	TRBJ2-3	.	TGCAGTGCCTGGGACAGGGGCGATACGCAGTATTTT	CSAWDRGDTQYF
.	TRBV5-1	TRBJ1-2	.	TGCGCCAGCACAGCGGGGGGGCCCTATGGCTACACCTTC	CASTAGGPYGYTF
TRBD2	TRBV20-1	TRBJ2-5	.	TGCAGTGCTAGAGATCGGGGTAGCGGGAGGGCCGGGGAGACCCAGTACTTC	CSARDRGSGRAGETQYF
.	TRBV6-1	TRBJ2-2	.	TGTGCCAGCACCCAAGGGGGATCCCCCGGGGAGCTGTTTTTT	CASTQGGSPGELFF
.	TRBV7-7	TRBJ2-1	few	TGTGCCAGCAGCCACGGTGGTTACAATGAGCAGTTCTTC	CASSHGGYNEQFF
TRBD2	TRBV20-1	TRBJ2-1	few	TGCAGTGCTAGAAGGGGCGGGAGGGATGAGCAGTTCTTC	CSARRGGRDEQFF
.	TRBV18	TRBJ1-5	once	TGTGCCAGCTTGCCAGGAAGGGGACAGCCCCAGCATTTT	CASLPGRGQPQHF
.	TRBV29-1	TRBJ2-6	.	TGCAGCGTTGTTGGGGGGATAGAGGGGGCCAACGTCCTGACTTTC	CSVVGGIEGANVLTF
.	TRBV19	TRBJ2-7	few	TGTGCCAGTAGTTCAGGCTGGTACGAGCAGTACTTC	CASSSGWYEQYF
.	TRBV7-2	TRBJ1-6	.	TGTGCCAGCAGGGAAGCACGGTTCGATCATTCACCCCTCCACTTT	CASREARFDHSPLHF
.	TRBV20-1	TRBJ1-4	.	TGCAGTGCTAGATCGGGGGGTCTGGGGGAAAAACTGTTTTTT	CSARSGGLGEKLFF
.	TRBV4-3	TRBJ2-3	many	TGCGCCAGCAGCCTCCACCCGGAACTACGCACAGATACGCAGTATTTT	CASSLHPELRTDTQYF
.	TRBV6-2/TRBV6-3	TRBJ2-3	.	TGTGCCAGCAGTTACGGGGCAGATACAGATACGCAGTATTTT	CASSYGADTDTQYF
TRBD1	TRBV10-3	TRBJ2-7	.	TGTGCCATCAGTGCCGAACCGGGACAGGGGGTCGAACAGTACTTC	CAISAEPGQGVEQYF
TRBD1	TRBV5-1	TRBJ2-7	few	TGCGCCAGCAGCTTGACAGGGGGCATCAACGAGCAGTACTTC	CASSLTGGINEQYF
.	TRBV6-5	TRBJ2-5	.	TGTGCCAGCAGTTACTCGAGCGGAGAGACCCAGTACTTC	CASSYSSGETQYF
.	TRBV7-2	TRBJ1-2	few	TGTGCCAGCAGCTCTCGACAATCGGCCTGGGGCTACACCTTC	CASSSRQSAWGYTF
.	TRBV29-1	TRBJ1-2	few	TGCAGCGTTGATGGCGGGGGGCGAAACTATGGCTACACCTTC	CSVDGGGRNYGYTF
.	TRBV29-1	TRBJ2-1	.	TGCAGCGTTGAGAGAGTAGGGGGGGACAATGAGCAGTTCTTC	CSVERVGGDNEQFF
.	TRBV6-1	TRBJ1-1	.	TGTGCCAGCACCACCCGGGTGTCGGACACTGAAGCTTTCTTT	CASTTRVSDTEAFF
.	TRBV7-2	TRBJ1-1	.	TGTGCCAGCAGCTTAGGAAGTAGTTTTGCTACTGAAGCTTTCTTT	CASSLGSSFATEAFF
TRBD2	TRBV27	TRBJ2-7	few	TGTGCCAGCAGCCCGGGAGTAGCGGGGTACTACGAGCAGTACTTC	CASSPGVAGYYEQYF
TRBD2	TRBV12-3/TRBV12-4	TRBJ2-3	.	TGTGCCAGCAGTTTCGACGGGAGGGGTAGCACAGATACGCAGTATTTT	CASSFDGRGSTDTQYF
.	TRBV20-1	TRBJ1-1	.	TGCAGTGCTAGAGATTGGGAGGGAAACACTGAAGCTTTCTTT	CSARDWEGNTEAFF
.	TRBV18	TRBJ1-1	.	TGTGCCAGCTCACCACCATCAGGGAACGGGAACACTGAAGCTTTCTTT	CASSPPSGNGNTEAFF
TRBD1	TRBV29-1	TRBJ2-4	many	TGCAGCGTCGGGACAGGGGAAGGAATTCAGTACTTC	CSVGTGEGIQYF
TRBD2	TRBV6-5	TRBJ2-5	few	TGTGCCAGCAGTTACTCGATAGCACTAGCGGGGCAAGAGACCCAGTACTTC	CASSYSIALAGQETQYF
.	TRBV7-2	TRBJ1-1	.	TGTGCCAGCAGCCCCCGGTCCGACGCTTTCTTT	CASSPRSDAFF
TRBD1	TRBV27	TRBJ2-5	few	TGTGCCAGCAGTTTATTTGGGCAGGGGGCACGAGAGACCCAGTACTTC	CASSLFGQGARETQYF
.	TRBV4-3	TRBJ2-5	.	TGCGCCAGCAGCGGTATGATTAGGGAGACCCAGTACTTC	CASSGMIRETQYF
.	TRBV5-1	TRBJ2-7	.	TGCGCCAGCAGCTTGGATGTGGGAGGGGGCCTTGACGGGCAGTACTTC	CASSLDVGGGLDGQYF
.	TRBV23-1	TRBJ1-5	.	TGCGCCAGCAGTCAAGGGGTCGGGGGGCATAGCAATCAGCCCCAGCATTTT	CASSQGVGGHSNQPQHF
.	TRBV2	TRBJ2-1	.	TGTGCCAGCAGTGAATCTCGGGTAGGCTACAATGAGCAGTTCTTC	CASSESRVGYNEQFF
TRBD2	TRBV27	TRBJ2-1	few	TGTGCCAGCAGCCAGAGGACTAGCGGGAGGCGTAGCTCCTACAATGAGCAGTTCTTC	CASSQRTSGRRSSYNEQFF
.	TRBV29-1	TRBJ2-1	.	TGCAGCGTTGACGATTACAATGAGCAGTTCTTC	CSVDDYNEQFF
TRBD2	TRBV29-1	TRBJ2-7	few	TGCAGCACGTCTAGCGGGAGTCTCTACGAGCAGTACTTC	CSTSSGSLYEQYF
.	TRBV27	TRBJ1-1	few	TGTGCCAGCAGTTTCTCGGGACAACTGAACACTGAAGCTTTCTTT	CASSFSGQLNTEAFF